The entry that follows covers one T cell receptor (beta chain) sequence. Its matching antigen is unknown. Germline and junction disagree at one end, which may indicate a read error. This CDR3 contains 15 residues. In germline, CDR1 is MRHNA, CDR2 SNTAGT. This sample was taken from a study of T cells after yellow fever vaccination. Study-level points and caveats: Post-booster reappearance was seen for most primary-vaccination clones (around 96% CD4, 88% CD8). FACS-sorted repertoires could contain abundant clonotypes contaminating from the bulk population.

A universal primer site and UMIs were added as TCR cDNA was made by 5'RACE template switching. TCRdb fed the 5' RACE reads into MiXCR, producing one record per CDR3 protein. The sample lists some 150,000 distinct CDR3 sequences; 11% were seen once. Sequencing used CD8+ T cells sorted from PBMCs, obtained 15 days after the yellow fever booster vaccination. This clonotype was sampled from a man in his late teens or twenties who received the YFV17D yellow fever vaccine. The chain links TRBV6-4 to TRBJ2-1; tentatively, D is TRBD2 (6 bases). CDR3 amino acids: CASSDSITGTDEQLF. CDR3 DNA: TGTGCCAGCAGTGACTCGATAACGGGGACTGACGAGCAGCTCTTC.